The 31 T cell receptor beta chains reported below all come from one sample, sequenced in a study of T cell responses to AZD1222 COVID-19 vaccine. The protocol was immunoSEQ multiplex PCR, while the TCRdb copy is restricted to in-frame clones and leaves out a portion. The table records about 160,000 clones, under 95% of them present only once. Source: peripheral blood, taken 28 days after the second AZD1222 dose. The receptors here all came from an adult who received the AZD1222 COVID-19 vaccine.

This rearrangement joins TRBV2 to TRBJ1-2, with no clear D. Trimming pared 5 bases from V and 2 bases from J, leaving 12 bases between. CDR3 length: 14 amino acids. Germline V CDR1 and CDR2: SNHLY, FYNNEI. This CDR3 is CASSPGHTNYGYTF. CDR3 sequence (DNA): TGTGCCAGCAGTCCAGGCCACACCAACTATGGCTACACCTTC.

The chain joins TRBV10-3 to TRBJ2-5; a weak D match, TRBD1 (6 bases). CDR1 ENHRY and CDR2 SYGVKD come from the germline V gene. CDR3 length: 18 amino acids. V was cut by 5 bases and J by 2 bases, with 24 bases left in between. The CDR3 coding sequence is TGTGCCATCAGTTTTCGCCCCTCAGGGGCAGGGCTACAAGAGACCCAGTACTTC. This sequence encodes CAISFRPSGAGLQETQYF.

The chain carries TRBV5-1 and TRBJ1-1, with D possibly being TRBD1 (6 bases). The CDR3 is made up of 17 amino acids. The V and J ends lost 3 bases and 0 bases respectively, with 18 bases between them. CDR1 and CDR2 (germline): SGHRS, YFSETQ. CDR3 in amino acids: CASSSLGQGIMNTEAFF. CDR3 DNA sequence: TGCGCCAGCAGCTCGCTGGGGCAGGGGATAATGAACACTGAAGCTTTCTTT.

The genes are TRBV5-4 and TRBJ2-2, with 8 nucleotides matching TRBD2. This CDR3 spans 17 amino acids. Germline CDR1 SGHNT, CDR2 YYREEE (reference sequence). The ends lost 0 bases at V and 1 base at J; junction bases unmatched: 5. For the CDR3, the DNA is TGTGCCAGCAGCTTGGCCGGGAGGGCAGTGAACACCGGGGAGCTGTTTTTT. The encoded protein is CASSLAGRAVNTGELFF.

This clone has a single count. The chain has TRBV6-5 and TRBJ1-2; no reliable D call. Trimming cost V 6 bases and J 6 bases, with 11 bases left between them. CDR1 is MNHEY and CDR2 is SVGAGI in the germline V gene. This CDR3 has 12 amino acids. DNA for the CDR3: TGTGCCAGCAGGGGGAACCTCCATGGCTACACCTTC. This codes for CASRGNLHGYTF.

V gene TRBV4-2 combines with J gene TRBJ1-1, with D perhaps TRBD1 (6 bases). V dropped 0 bases and J dropped 13 bases, with 18 bases sitting between them. CDR3 length equals 14 residues. Germline V lookup: CDR1 LGHNA, CDR2 YNFKEQ. CDR3 protein: CASSQEGGRASDFF. The CDR3 DNA reads TGTGCCAGCAGCCAAGAGGGGGGCAGGGCCTCAGATTTCTTT.

The chain employs TRBV5-1 and TRBJ1-4, with 7 bases identical to TRBD1. This CDR3 comprises 16 residues. The V gene end was trimmed by 4 bases and the J gene end by 0 bases; junction bases not matched to a gene: 6. The germline V gene has CDR1 SGHRS and CDR2 YFSETQ. The CDR3 region has the DNA TGCGCCAGCAGCCTCGGGACAGCCCCAACTAATGAAAAACTGTTTTTT. It specifies CASSLGTAPTNEKLFF.

The gene calls are TRBV4-1 and TRBJ1-6; 7 bases align to TRBD1. Germline V gene data show CDR1 as MGHRA and CDR2 as YSYEKL. There are 16 residues in the CDR3. The trim removed 4 bases at V and 8 bases at J, leaving 11 bases unmatched. CDR3 protein: CASSLLGQEFDSPLHF. As DNA, the CDR3 is TGCGCCAGCAGCCTCCTCGGACAGGAGTTTGATTCACCCCTCCACTTT.

The chain uses TRBV6-5 and TRBJ2-1; TRBD2 is a possible D gene (5 bases). The CDR3 spans 14 residues. Germline V lookup: CDR1 MNHEY, CDR2 SVGAGI. V was trimmed by 2 bases and J by 4 bases, leaving 9 bases between them. The CDR3 DNA follows: TGTGCCAGCAGTTACAACGAGGGTTACAATGAGCAGTTCTTC. Encoded protein: CASSYNEGYNEQFF.

This clone appeared once. This chain connects TRBV5-6 to TRBJ1-1, with D unresolved. Germline V gene lookup returns CDR1 SGHDT and CDR2 YYEEEE. This CDR3 has 13 residues. Trimming took 2 bases from V and 11 from J, leaving 16 bases between them. DNA of the CDR3: TGTGCCAGCAGCTTCACCACCCGGGGTATGGCTTTCTTT. Translated, it gives CASSFTTRGMAFF.

The CDR3 region is CAWSGGQYTGELFF. In nucleotides, the CDR3 is TGTGCCTGGAGTGGGGGACAGTACACCGGGGAGCTGTTTTTT. V is TRBV30 and J is TRBJ2-2; 7 nucleotides match TRBD1. The CDR3 loop spans 14 amino acids. Germline CDR1 GTSNPN, CDR2 SVGIG (reference sequence). V gave up 1 base and J gave up 3 bases; unmatched junction bases: 2.

Only one count was recorded for this clone. The CDR3 here is CASSVPGTAGELFF. The CDR3 region has the DNA TGTGCCAGCAGTGTTCCGGGCACCGCCGGGGAGCTGTTTTTT. This sequence joins TRBV9 and TRBJ2-2; no reliable D call. This CDR3 region has 14 residues. Trimming left V 5 bases short and J 6 bases short, with 14 bases between. Germline assignment: CDR1 SGDLS and CDR2 YYNGEE.

The chain uses TRBV2 and TRBJ1-2, with D hard to call. This CDR3 contains 14 residues. Germline V gene sequence: CDR1 SNHLY, CDR2 FYNNEI. Trimming removed 4 bases at V and 0 bases at J, with 9 bases between. CDR3 amino acids: CASSVSLANYGYTF. The CDR3 coding sequence is TGTGCCAGCAGTGTGTCCCTAGCTAACTATGGCTACACCTTC. Combining the CDR3 with reference TRBV2 and TRBJ1-2 gives the whole variable domain EPEVTQTPSHQVTQMGQEVILRCVPISNHLYFYWYRQILGQKVEFLVSFYNNEISEKSEIFDDQFSVERPDGSNFTLKIRSTKLEDSAMYFCASSVSLANYGYTFGSGTRLTVV.

This chain connects TRBV12-5 to TRBJ2-3; a possible D gene is TRBD1 (6 bases). The CDR3 loop spans 16 amino acids. The germline CDR1 and CDR2 sequences are LGHNT and FRNRAP. Trimming cost V 4 bases and J 6 bases, with 20 bases left between them. CDR3 residues: CASGSGDNPRLDTQYF. Here the CDR3 DNA reads TGTGCTAGTGGTTCAGGGGACAACCCGAGGTTGGATACGCAGTATTTT.

V is TRBV27 and J is TRBJ1-1; D not certain. CDR3 length: 14 amino acids. V lost 7 bases, J lost 4 bases, and 16 bases lay in between. Looked up from germline, CDR1 is MNHEY and CDR2 is SMNVEV (reference sequence). CDR3 in amino acids: CASKVWGTATEAFF. The CDR3 bases are TGTGCCAGCAAGGTTTGGGGAACGGCCACTGAAGCTTTCTTT.

The chain has TRBV7-8 and TRBJ2-1; D not resolved. This CDR3 is 13 amino acids long. Trimming took off 5 bases at V and 9 bases at J, with 14 bases between the two ends. Germline V lookup: CDR1 SGHVS, CDR2 FQNEAQ. CDR3 nucleotide sequence: TGTGCCAGCAGCGGGCCGATGGACGGTGAGCAGTTCTTC. This codes for CASSGPMDGEQFF.

The rearrangement joins TRBV7-9 to TRBJ1-1; perhaps TRBD1 as D (5 bases). The V end was cut by 4 bases, the J end by 6 bases, with 12 bases between. The CDR3 is 13 residues long. CDR1 and CDR2 (germline): SEHNR, FQNEAQ (reference sequence). DNA of the CDR3: TGTGCCAGCAGCTCAGGGTCTTCGGCTGAAGCTTTCTTT. It specifies CASSSGSSAEAFF. The entire variable domain, with the rest obtained from reference TRBV7-9 and TRBJ1-1, is as follows: DTGVSQNPRHKITKRGQNVTFRCDPISEHNRLYWYRQTLGQGPEFLTYFQNEAQLEKSRLLSDRFSAERPKGSFSTLEIQRTEQGDSAMYLCASSSGSSAEAFFGQGTRLTVV.

The chain recombines TRBV7-9 with TRBJ1-1; D uncertain. This CDR3 has 12 amino acids. The germline gives CDR1 SEHNR, CDR2 FQNEAQ (reference sequence). Trimming took off 3 bases at V and 5 bases at J, with 7 bases between the two ends. The DNA for the CDR3 is TGTGCCAGCAGCTTCGGGCAAACTGAAGCTTTCTTT. This gives the protein CASSFGQTEAFF.

The J gene is TRBJ1-6, the V gene TRBV4-2; 7 bases agree with TRBD1. The CDR3 is 15 residues long. Germline V gene lookup returns CDR1 LGHNA and CDR2 YNFKEQ. V trimming: 3 bases; J trimming: 6 bases; junction bases outside the gene matches: 5. CDR3 in DNA: TGTGCCAGCAGCCACAGGGACAGAAGTAATTCACCCCTCCACTTT. Its protein is CASSHRDRSNSPLHF.

This sequence joins TRBV5-4 and TRBJ1-2; TRBD1 might be the D (6 bases). CDR1 is SGHNT, CDR2 YYREEE, per germline (reference sequence). This CDR3 region has 16 residues. V lost 4 bases, J lost 3 bases, and 19 bases lay in between. CDR3 sequence reads: CASSRGLTGEDYGYTF. The DNA of the CDR3 is TGTGCCAGCAGCCGAGGATTGACAGGAGAGGACTATGGCTACACCTTC.

The V gene is TRBV10-3, the J gene TRBJ1-4; 9 nucleotides agree with TRBD1. There are 15 residues in the CDR3. Germline CDR1 is ENHRY and CDR2 is SYGVKD. The ends lost 5 bases at V and 6 bases at J; junction bases unmatched: 7. The CDR3 loop reads CAISPGTGSYEKLFF. CDR3 nucleotides: TGTGCCATCAGTCCCGGGACAGGGTCTTATGAAAAACTGTTTTTT.

This chain links TRBV9 with TRBJ2-6; D not resolved. Trimming removed 0 bases at V and 0 bases at J, with 4 bases between. The CDR3 has 15 residues. Germline V gene sequence: CDR1 SGDLS, CDR2 YYNGEE. CDR3 sequence reads: CASSVEVSGANVLTF. DNA for the CDR3: TGTGCCAGCAGCGTAGAGGTCTCTGGGGCCAACGTCCTGACTTTC.

This chain connects TRBV18 to TRBJ1-6; D is uncertain. The CDR3 has 15 amino acids. CDR1 and CDR2 (germline): KGHSH, LQKENI. The V end was cut by 6 bases, the J end by 2 bases, with 11 bases between. CDR3 sequence reads: CASSWTRTYNSPLHF. The CDR3 coding sequence is TGTGCCAGCTCTTGGACCCGAACCTATAATTCACCCCTCCACTTT.

V usage is TRBV27 and J usage is TRBJ1-2; no clear D. The CDR3 spans 14 residues. The V gene's germline CDR1 is MNHEY and CDR2 SMNVEV (reference sequence). Trimming removed 5 bases at V and 4 bases at J, with 14 bases between. The CDR3 coding sequence is TGTGCCAGCAGTCCCCTGGGAGGACGCTATGGCTACACCTTC. This sequence encodes CASSPLGGRYGYTF.

The rearrangement links TRBV12-1 to TRBJ2-4; the table's D call, TRBD2, was not checked against the DNA. TRBV12-1 is shown as a pseudogene. This CDR3 comprises 15 residues. The CDR3 DNA sequence: TGTGCCAGCAGCTCACGAAGCTTAGCCAAAAACATTCAGTACTTC. It translates to CASSSRSLAKNIQYF.

The rearrangement uses TRBV28 and TRBJ1-4, with 8 bases that match TRBD1. CDR1 is MDHEN, CDR2 SYDVKM, per germline. Unmatched junction bases numbered 3, after V lost 4 bases and J lost 5 bases. CDR3 size: 14 residues. The CDR3: CASSSNRGNEKLFF. DNA of the CDR3: TGTGCCAGCAGTTCCAACAGGGGGAATGAAAAACTGTTTTTT.

The chain employs TRBV27 and TRBJ1-6, with D unclear. The CDR3 sequence is 12 residues long. Germline V gives CDR1 MNHEY, CDR2 SMNVEV (reference sequence). Trimming left V 4 bases short and J 10 bases short, with 8 bases between. The CDR3 protein is CASSYPGSPLHF. In nucleotides, the CDR3 is TGTGCCAGCAGTTATCCAGGATCACCCCTCCACTTT.

The V gene is TRBV5-1, the J gene TRBJ2-1; TRBD1 might be the D (5 bases). V shed 0 bases and J shed 3 bases, with 10 bases lying between them. Germline V CDR1 and CDR2: SGHRS, YFSETQ. There are 15 residues in the CDR3. The CDR3 DNA sequence: TGCGCCAGCAGCTTGGCCGCAGGGCACTACAATGAGCAGTTCTTC. The encoded protein is CASSLAAGHYNEQFF.

The chain combines TRBV6-4 with TRBJ1-6, with 7 positions matching TRBD1. Germline CDR1 reads MRHNA; CDR2 reads SNTAGT. V lost 4 bases and J lost 7; bases outside the gene matches: 10. This CDR3 has 16 amino acids. The CDR3 reads CASSGPGTVRNSPLHF. The CDR3 coding sequence is TGTGCCAGCAGTGGCCCAGGGACAGTTCGCAATTCACCCCTCCACTTT.

The chain employs TRBV5-1 and TRBJ1-2; TRBD1 matches at 7 bases. There are 12 residues in the CDR3. Per germline, CDR1 SGHRS and CDR2 YFSETQ. J gave up 7 bases and V 0 bases, and 0 bases lay outside the gene matches. The CDR3 region is CASSLDRGGYTF. CDR3 in DNA: TGCGCCAGCAGCTTGGACAGGGGTGGCTACACCTTC.

The chain has TRBV11-1 and TRBJ2-7, with D possibly being TRBD2 (6 bases). Looked up from germline, CDR1 is SGHAT and CDR2 is FQDESV (reference sequence). Trimming removed 3 bases at V and 5 bases at J, with 17 bases between. This CDR3 region has 15 residues. The CDR3 region has the DNA TGTGCCAGCAGCTTGGGTCGGGGGAACGGCCACGAGCAGTACTTC. Its translation is CASSLGRGNGHEQYF.